The clone carrying this TCR beta chain was recorded many times. Germline CDR1 and CDR2: LGHDT and YNNKEL (reference sequence). This CDR3 has 15 amino acids. With 4 bases removed from V and 2 bases from J, the gap between germline ends came to 9 bases. The data derive from a study of regulatory T cells in long-lasting Graves disease. Investigators prepared the TCR beta libraries by applying iRepertoire HTBI primers and Arm-PCR of CDR3 regions. Methods used by the authors: Analysis of the samples identified approximately 63 TRBV and roughly 15 TRBJ segments. TCRdb used MiXCR to reprocess the multiplex PCR reads, holding one entry per CDR3 protein. The V and J calls were determined by TCRdb, not by the authors. The table has around 250,000 distinct CDR3 sequences, 15% to 20% seen once. As to time point: newly diagnosed GD, antithyroid drugs for less than 3 months. RNA extracted from PBMCs served as the sequencing template. Tubes containing EDTA received 8 to 9.5 milliliters of drawn peripheral blood.

The same specimen was also included in a second study, on T cells in Graves' hyperthyroidism and ophthalmopathy. This second study notes: In the first-round RT-PCR of the TCR CDR3, the HTBI primer set was used.

The TCR originated in a woman in her thirties with Graves disease. The chain has TRBV3-1 and TRBJ2-6; D is uncertain. The sample here was peripheral blood mononuclear cells (PBMCs), taken at new diagnosis, from a patient treated with antithyroid drugs. The CDR3 DNA follows: TGTGCCAGCAGCCCCCCCGTGACTGGGGCCAACGTCCTGACTTTC. The encoded protein is CASSPPVTGANVLTF.